The 23 T cell receptor beta chains below were found in one sample sequenced in a study of blood T cell repertoires in COVID-19. Generated by immunoSEQ multiplex PCR, the TCRdb table keeps only in-frame clones and is missing some. Of nearly 80,000 clones in the sample, 87% are singletons; the top ten hold 4.9%. The source material was peripheral blood. The receptors originated from a woman aged 80 or older with active or convalescent COVID-19.

The V and J genes are TRBV19 and TRBJ1-6; D is unresolved. Germline-derived CDR1 and CDR2 are LNHDA and SQIVND (reference sequence). CDR3 size: 17 residues. V was cut by 3 bases and J by 7 bases, with 19 bases left in between. CDR3 coding DNA: TGTGCCAGTAGTATTCCCTTCCGCCCGGGAGGGAATTCACCCCTCCACTTT. Encoded protein: CASSIPFRPGGNSPLHF.

The rearrangement uses TRBV5-1 and TRBJ2-3; 11 bases fit TRBD2. Germline CDR1 and CDR2: SGHRS and YFSETQ. The CDR3 has 17 amino acids. J gave up 2 bases and V 1 base, and 6 bases lay outside the gene matches. The CDR3 loop reads CASSLSGLAVPTDTQYF. CDR3 sequence (DNA): TGCGCCAGCAGCTTGTCGGGACTAGCGGTCCCCACAGATACGCAGTATTTT.

V is TRBV18 and J is TRBJ2-7; D not certain. Germline CDR1 KGHSH, CDR2 LQKENI. The V end lost 4 bases, the J end lost 0 bases, and 10 bases lay between the germline ends. The CDR3 spans 14 residues. The CDR3 nucleotides read TGTGCCAGCTCACAGTTCATCGGCTCCTACGAGCAGTACTTC. Its protein product is CASSQFIGSYEQYF.

The chain recombines TRBV7-9 with TRBJ2-6; the D gene is possibly TRBD1 (5 bases). Trimming removed 3 bases from V and 1 base from J, with 10 bases in between. From germline, CDR1 is SEHNR and CDR2 FQNEAQ (reference sequence). The CDR3 covers 16 residues. The CDR3: CASSFSAGSGANVLTF. The CDR3 coding sequence is TGTGCCAGCAGCTTTTCGGCAGGGTCTGGGGCCAACGTCCTGACTTTC.

The rearrangement joins TRBV7-9 to TRBJ1-4, with D tentatively TRBD1 (6 bases). There are 14 residues in the CDR3. Per the germline V gene, CDR1 is SEHNR and CDR2 is FQNEAQ (reference sequence). Between the trimmed V and J ends, which lost 6 bases and 3 bases, there was a span of 11 bases. This CDR3 reads CASSRDTSNEKLFF. CDR3 coding DNA: TGTGCCAGCAGTCGGGACACTTCTAATGAAAAACTGTTTTTT.

This clone was seen a single time. The chain couples TRBV28 to TRBJ1-6, with D perhaps TRBD1 (6 bases). Germline values: CDR1 MDHEN, CDR2 SYDVKM. Trimming stripped 2 bases from V and 7 bases from J, with 15 bases between. The CDR3 contains 16 residues. The CDR3 DNA is TGTGCCAGCAGTTTAAATCTCGGGACATGGAATTCACCCCTCCACTTT. This sequence encodes CASSLNLGTWNSPLHF.

The chain couples TRBV24-1 to TRBJ1-2; D may be TRBD1 (6 bases). The CDR3 contains 12 residues. V was clipped by 5 bases and J by 4 bases, with 7 bases between them. Per the germline V gene, CDR1 is KGHDR and CDR2 is SFDVKD. The CDR3 reads CATSVQGYGYTF. CDR3 DNA: TGTGCCACCAGTGTACAGGGCTATGGCTACACCTTC.

The J gene is TRBJ1-3, the V gene TRBV4-3, with 8 bases identical to TRBD1. The CDR3 contains 16 residues. The germline V gene encodes CDR1 LGHNA and CDR2 YSLEER. The V gene end was trimmed by 3 bases and the J gene end by 0 bases; junction bases not matched to a gene: 4. The CDR3 nucleotides are TGCGCCAGCAGCCAGACAGGGGCGGACTCTGGAAACACCATATATTTT. Translated: CASSQTGADSGNTIYF.

V gene TRBV6-2 or TRBV6-3 combines with J gene TRBJ2-3; 11 nucleotides agree with TRBD2. Germline CDR1 is MNHEY and CDR2 is SVGEGT. This CDR3 contains 15 residues. Trimming removed 4 bases from V and 3 bases from J; junction bases left unmatched: 3. CDR3 sequence reads: CASSFGTSGTDTQYF. In nucleotides, the CDR3 is TGTGCCAGCAGTTTTGGGACTAGCGGAACAGATACGCAGTATTTT.

Concerning this clone: The sample carries other DNA sequences with the same CDR3. The genes are TRBV30 and TRBJ2-5; the match to TRBD2 covers 9 bases. The length of the CDR3 is 14 residues. Per the germline V gene, CDR1 is GTSNPN and CDR2 is SVGIG (reference sequence). The V and J ends lost 5 bases and 7 bases, in that order; junction bases with no gene match: 11. The CDR3 nucleotides are TGTGCCTGGCGGGGGCTAGCGGGGCGGGGGACCCAGTACTTC. Its translation: CAWRGLAGRGTQYF.

The chain uses TRBV5-5 and TRBJ2-1; TRBD2 matches 7 bases. This CDR3 contains 16 residues. The germline gives CDR1 SGHKS, CDR2 YYEKEE (reference sequence). With 0 bases clipped from V and 0 bases from J, the junction kept 3 bases outside the gene matches. The CDR3 nucleotides are TGTGCCAGCAGCTTGGCCCGCGGGAGCTCCTACAATGAGCAGTTCTTC. Residues: CASSLARGSSYNEQFF.

The chain carries TRBV4-2 and TRBJ2-1; 8 bases align to TRBD2. The germline V gene encodes CDR1 LGHNA and CDR2 YNFKEQ. The CDR3 is 18 residues long. J was trimmed by 7 bases and V by 3 bases; bases with no gene match: 17. In nucleotides, the CDR3 is TGTGCCAGCAGCCATGGCGGGGGGAGGGGGAGGGCCGGGAATGAGCAGTTCTTC. As protein: CASSHGGGRGRAGNEQFF.

The CDR3 sequence is CASSYSTDVAQYF. CDR3 sequence (DNA): TGTGCCAGCAGTTACTCGACTGATGTGGCGCAGTATTTT. The chain carries TRBV6-2 or TRBV6-3 and TRBJ2-3; no firm D call. From germline, CDR1 is MNHEY and CDR2 SVGEGT. Trimming pared 0 bases from V and 10 bases from J, leaving 11 bases between. CDR3 length equals 13 residues.

This clone showed up just a few times. The CDR3 here is CASSFSRDSYEQYF. As DNA, the CDR3 is TGTGCCAGCAGCTTTTCACGGGATTCCTACGAGCAGTACTTC. The chain links TRBV7-2 to TRBJ2-7, with D maybe TRBD2 (5 bases). The length of the CDR3 is 14 residues. Trimming took off 3 bases at V and 1 base at J, with 10 bases between the two ends. CDR1 and CDR2 from the germline V gene are SGHTA and FQGNSA.

The chain is built from TRBV28 and TRBJ1-6; TRBD1 might be the D (6 bases). The CDR3 is 14 amino acids. With 1 base removed from V and 10 bases from J, the gap between germline ends came to 11 bases. Germline CDR1 and CDR2: MDHEN and SYDVKM. The CDR3 reads CASSLSQGPSPLHF. DNA for the CDR3: TGTGCCAGCAGTTTATCACAGGGCCCCTCACCCCTCCACTTT.

The V gene is TRBV4-1, the J gene TRBJ2-5; 9 bases are a match to TRBD2. Trimming at V came to 1 base and at J to 6 bases, leaving 6 bases not matched to a gene. The germline V gene encodes CDR1 MGHRA and CDR2 YSYEKL. The CDR3 has 15 residues. The CDR3 DNA sequence: TGCGCCAGCAGCCAAGTGGGACTAGCTGGCAAGACCCAGTACTTC. Translated: CASSQVGLAGKTQYF.

The J gene is TRBJ2-7, the V gene TRBV30; D possibly corresponds to TRBD1 (5 bases). This CDR3 is built from 15 residues. V shed 4 bases and J shed 6 bases, with 22 bases lying between them. The germline CDR1 and CDR2 sequences are GTSNPN and SVGIG (reference sequence). The CDR3 sequence is CAWKTPGHLTSEQYF. The CDR3 nucleotides read TGTGCCTGGAAGACCCCCGGACACCTCACGAGCGAGCAGTACTTC.

The V call is TRBV7-7, the J call TRBJ2-1; tentative D call: TRBD2 (6 bases). CDR3 length equals 16 residues. CDR1 and CDR2 (germline): SSHAT, FNYEAQ (reference sequence). Trimming pared 5 bases from V and 0 bases from J, leaving 14 bases between. CDR3 DNA sequence: TGTGCCAGCAGCGGAGTGGGACTTTGCTCCTACAATGAGCAGTTCTTC. Translation: CASSGVGLCSYNEQFF.

The chain combines TRBV18 with TRBJ2-7; TRBD1 aligns across 7 bases. The CDR3 runs to 16 residues. Per germline, CDR1 KGHSH and CDR2 LQKENI. V shed 1 base, J shed 2 bases, and the junction held 8 bases outside the gene matches. The CDR3 region has the DNA TGTGCCAGCTCACCACAGTCGGGACAGAGACCCTACGAGCAGTACTTC. Protein: CASSPQSGQRPYEQYF.

This clone has more than one count but fewer than ten. The chain joins TRBV7-2 to TRBJ2-5; 7 nucleotides match TRBD2. CDR3 length equals 16 residues. Germline V gene lookup returns CDR1 SGHTA and CDR2 FQGNSA. V lost 0 bases and J lost 3; bases outside the gene matches: 7. CDR3 amino acids: CASSLASGGREETQYF. The CDR3 DNA sequence: TGTGCCAGCAGCTTAGCGTCCGGGGGGAGGGAAGAGACCCAGTACTTC.

The chain recombines TRBV6-5 with TRBJ1-1, with D uncertain. The germline V and J ends were trimmed by 2 bases and 1 base, with 8 bases remaining between them. This CDR3 region has 14 residues. From germline, CDR1 is MNHEY and CDR2 SVGAGI. CDR3 nucleotide sequence: TGTGCCAGCAGTTACCTCCGGGAGAACACTGAAGCTTTCTTT. It codes for CASSYLRENTEAFF.

In DNA, the CDR3 is TGTGCCAGCACGGTGGGAGGGAGCACAGATACGCAGTATTTT. Amino acid sequence: CASTVGGSTDTQYF. The rearrangement joins TRBV7-8 to TRBJ2-3; the match to TRBD2 covers 7 bases. The CDR3 runs to 14 residues. Germline loops: CDR1 SGHVS, CDR2 FQNEAQ. V lost 7 bases, J lost 0 bases, and 4 bases stayed unmatched.

The gene calls are TRBV6-5 and TRBJ2-1; 12 nucleotides line up with TRBD2. From germline, CDR1 is MNHEY and CDR2 SVGAGI. V was clipped by 6 bases and J by 4 bases; unmatched bases: 1. This CDR3 is built from 14 residues. The CDR3, as DNA: TGTGCCAGCAGACTAGCGGGAGGATACAATGAGCAGTTCTTC. Its translation is CASRLAGGYNEQFF.